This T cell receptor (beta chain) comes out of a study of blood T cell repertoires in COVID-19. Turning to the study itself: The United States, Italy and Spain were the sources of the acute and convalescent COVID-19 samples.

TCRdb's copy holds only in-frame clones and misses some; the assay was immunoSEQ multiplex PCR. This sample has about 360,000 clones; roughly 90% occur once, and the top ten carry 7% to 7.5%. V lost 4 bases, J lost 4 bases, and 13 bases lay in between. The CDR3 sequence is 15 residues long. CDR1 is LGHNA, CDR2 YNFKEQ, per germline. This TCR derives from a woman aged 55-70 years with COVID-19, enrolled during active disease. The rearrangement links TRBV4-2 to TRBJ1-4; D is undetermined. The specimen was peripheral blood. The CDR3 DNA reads TGTGCCAGCAGCCTAGAGAAAACAGTTAATGAAAAACTGTTTTTT. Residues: CASSLEKTVNEKLFF.